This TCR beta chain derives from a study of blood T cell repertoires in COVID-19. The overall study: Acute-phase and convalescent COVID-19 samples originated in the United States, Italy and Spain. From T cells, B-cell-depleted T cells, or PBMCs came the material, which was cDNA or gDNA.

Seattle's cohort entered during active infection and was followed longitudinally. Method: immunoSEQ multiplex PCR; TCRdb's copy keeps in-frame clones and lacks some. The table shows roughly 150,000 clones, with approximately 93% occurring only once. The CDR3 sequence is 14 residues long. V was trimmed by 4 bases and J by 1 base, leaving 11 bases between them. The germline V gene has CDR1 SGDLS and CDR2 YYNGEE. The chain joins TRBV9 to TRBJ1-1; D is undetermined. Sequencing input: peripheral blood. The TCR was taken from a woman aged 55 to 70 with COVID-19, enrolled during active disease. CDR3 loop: CASSPTTGNTEAFF. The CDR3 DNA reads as TGTGCCAGCAGCCCCACGACGGGGAACACTGAAGCTTTCTTT.